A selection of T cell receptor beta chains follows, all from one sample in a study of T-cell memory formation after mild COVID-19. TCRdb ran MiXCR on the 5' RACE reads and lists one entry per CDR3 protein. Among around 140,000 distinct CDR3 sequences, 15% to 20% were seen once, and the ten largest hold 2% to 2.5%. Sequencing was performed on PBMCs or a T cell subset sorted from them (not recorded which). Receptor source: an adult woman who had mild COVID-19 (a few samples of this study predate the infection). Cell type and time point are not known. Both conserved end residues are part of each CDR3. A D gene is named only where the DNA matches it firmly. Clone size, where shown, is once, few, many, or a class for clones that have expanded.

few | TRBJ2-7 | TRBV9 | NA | TGTGCCAGCAGCGTAGTTCCCGGATCGGGCGACGAGCAGTACTTC | CASSVVPGSGDEQYF
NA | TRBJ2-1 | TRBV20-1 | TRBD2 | TGCAGTGCTCCTCCCAATCCGGGACTAGCGGGGGGCGGTGAGCAGTTCTTC | CSAPPNPGLAGGGEQFF
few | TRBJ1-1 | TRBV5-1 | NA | TGCGCCAGCAGCCCCGGGACCGTTTTCACTGAAGCTTTCTTT | CASSPGTVFTEAFF
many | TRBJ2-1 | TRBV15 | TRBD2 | TGTGCCACCAGCAGGGTTTCCGGACTAGCGGTCTCCTACAATGAGCAGTTCTTC | CATSRVSGLAVSYNEQFF
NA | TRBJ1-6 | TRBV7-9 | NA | TGTGCCAGCACCCCTACAGGGTGGAATTCACCCCTCCACTTT | CASTPTGWNSPLHF
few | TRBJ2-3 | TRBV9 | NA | TGTGCCAGCAGCGTGGGCCGATTCACAGATACGCAGTATTTT | CASSVGRFTDTQYF
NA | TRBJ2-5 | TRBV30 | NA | TGTGCCTGGAGTATAGCCCCGGTAGAGACCCAGTACTTC | CAWSIAPVETQYF
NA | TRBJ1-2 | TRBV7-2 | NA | TGTGCCAGCAGCTTAGGGCAGGGACGGTTCGGCTATGGCTACACCTTC | CASSLGQGRFGYGYTF
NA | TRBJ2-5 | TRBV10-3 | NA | TGTGCCATCCAGGGGGCGGGAGACGTGGAGACCCAGTACTTC | CAIQGAGDVETQYF
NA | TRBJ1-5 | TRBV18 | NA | TGTGCCAGCTCACTTGAAGGCAGATCCCAGCCCCAGCATTTT | CASSLEGRSQPQHF
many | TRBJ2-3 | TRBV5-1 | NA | TGCGCCAGCAGCCTGGCCGGGAAGGTGTCGGATACGCAGTATTTT | CASSLAGKVSDTQYF
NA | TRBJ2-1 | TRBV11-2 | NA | TGTGCCAGCAGCTTAGATGGGGTCCCCCGGATCGGTTACAATGAGCAGTTCTTC | CASSLDGVPRIGYNEQFF
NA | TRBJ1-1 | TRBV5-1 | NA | TGCGCCAGCAGCGCCCTTCAAGAGGGGGGTCGTGAAGCTTTCTTT | CASSALQEGGREAFF
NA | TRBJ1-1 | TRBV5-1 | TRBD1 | TGCGCCAGCAGCCCGCGACAGGGGGCGCGGACCACTGAAGCTTTCTTT | CASSPRQGARTTEAFF
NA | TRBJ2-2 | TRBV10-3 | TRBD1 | TGTGCCATCAGGGGACAGGGGTCCACCGGGGAGCTGTTTTTT | CAIRGQGSTGELFF
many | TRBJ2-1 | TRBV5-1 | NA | TGCGCCACCTCCTGGGGGGAAACCTACAATGAGCAGTTCTTC | CATSWGETYNEQFF
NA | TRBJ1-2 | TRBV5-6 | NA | TGTGCCAGCAGCAGGGTTAACTATGGCTACACCTTC | CASSRVNYGYTF
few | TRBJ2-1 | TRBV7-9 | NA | TGTGCCAGCAGCTTAAGAGGTTCTAGCCCGTACAATGAGCAGTTCTTC | CASSLRGSSPYNEQFF
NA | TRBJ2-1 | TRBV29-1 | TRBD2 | TGCAGCGGGTCTCGCGGGAGGGCGAATGAGCAGTTCTTC | CSGSRGRANEQFF
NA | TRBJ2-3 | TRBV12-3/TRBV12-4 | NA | TGTGCCAGCAGTTTATCGCTCCGGAGCAGCGGGCTGGCCACAGATACGCAGTATTTT | CASSLSLRSSGLATDTQYF
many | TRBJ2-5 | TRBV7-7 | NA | TGTGCCAGCAGAGCTACAGGGGGACTACAAGAGACCCAGTACTTC | CASRATGGLQETQYF
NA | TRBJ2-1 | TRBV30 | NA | TGTGCCTGGAGCGCGGAGCTACGTGGGGGGCAGTTCTTC | CAWSAELRGGQFF
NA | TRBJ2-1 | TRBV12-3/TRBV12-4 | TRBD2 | TGTGCCAGCAGGCCTCCGACTAGCGAGAATGAGCAGTTCTTC | CASRPPTSENEQFF
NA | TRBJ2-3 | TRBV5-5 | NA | TGTGCCAGCAGCTTGGATGGACGGTTAGATACGCAGTATTTT | CASSLDGRLDTQYF
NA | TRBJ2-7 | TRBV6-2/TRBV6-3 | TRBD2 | TGTGCCAGCAGACCGGGACTAGCGGGACCCTACGAGCAGTACTTC | CASRPGLAGPYEQYF
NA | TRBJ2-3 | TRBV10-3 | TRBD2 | TGTGCCACCGGGGGGGACTATACGCAGTATTTT | CATGGDYTQYF
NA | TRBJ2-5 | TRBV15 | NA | TGTGCCACCCGGGAAACATTCCAAGAGACCCAGTACTTC | CATRETFQETQYF
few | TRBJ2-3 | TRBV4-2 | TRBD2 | TGTGCCAGCAGCCAAGTGGTTAGCGGGGGCACAGATACGCAGTATTTT | CASSQVVSGGTDTQYF
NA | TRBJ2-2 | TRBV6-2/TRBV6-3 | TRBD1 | TGTGCCGGGTCCACTACAGGGGGCACCGGGGAGCTGTTTTTT | CAGSTTGGTGELFF
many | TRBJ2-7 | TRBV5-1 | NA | TGCGCCAGCAGCCCTCGCAGTAAACCCTCCTACGAGCAGTACTTC | CASSPRSKPSYEQYF
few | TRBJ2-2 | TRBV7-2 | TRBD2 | TGTGCCAGCAATTCGGGAGGAATAGCCGCCGGGGAGCTGTTTTTT | CASNSGGIAAGELFF
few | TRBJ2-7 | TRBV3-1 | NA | TGTGCCAGCAGCCAAGAGACAGGGCTAGCGTACGAGCAGTACTTC | CASSQETGLAYEQYF
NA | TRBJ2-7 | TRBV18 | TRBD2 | TGTGCCAGCTCACCATGGACTAGCGGGGCCTACGAGCAGTACTTC | CASSPWTSGAYEQYF
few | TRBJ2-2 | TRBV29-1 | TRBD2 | TGCAGCGTTGATGGGACTAGCGGGAAGAACACCGGGGAGCTGTTTTTT | CSVDGTSGKNTGELFF
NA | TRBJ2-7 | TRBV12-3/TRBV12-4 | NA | TGTGCCAGCAGTTTAGGACAGACCTACTCCTACGAGCAGTACTTC | CASSLGQTYSYEQYF
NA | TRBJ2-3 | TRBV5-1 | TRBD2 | TGCGCCAGCAGCTTGAGGACTAGCGGCACAGATACGCAGTATTTT | CASSLRTSGTDTQYF
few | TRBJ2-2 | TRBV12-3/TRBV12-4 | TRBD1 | TGTGCCAGCAGAGGGACAGAGAACACCGGGGAGCTGTTTTTT | CASRGTENTGELFF
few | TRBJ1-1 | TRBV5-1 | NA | TGCGCCAGCAGCTTGGAGCGGAAGGGGAACACTGAAGCTTTCTTT | CASSLERKGNTEAFF
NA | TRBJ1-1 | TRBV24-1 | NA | TGTGCCACCAGGGGGAAGAACACTGAAGCTTTCTTT | CATRGKNTEAFF
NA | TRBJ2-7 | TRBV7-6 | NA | TGTGCCAGCATCCGGAGGGGCTGGTACTTC | CASIRRGWYF
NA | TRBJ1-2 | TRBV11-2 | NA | TGTGCCAGCAGCCCGGATCACTCCTCCGACTACACCTTC | CASSPDHSSDYTF
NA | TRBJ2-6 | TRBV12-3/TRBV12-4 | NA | TGTGCCAGCAGCCATACAGGCTCTGGGGCCAACGTCCTGACTTTC | CASSHTGSGANVLTF
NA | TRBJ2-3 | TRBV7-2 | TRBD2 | TGTGCCAGCAGCGAAGGCGGGGGGAGGGCAGATACGCAGTATTTT | CASSEGGGRADTQYF
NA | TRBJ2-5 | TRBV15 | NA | TGTGCCACCAGCATCAGGGGTGGCGAGACCCAGTACTTC | CATSIRGGETQYF
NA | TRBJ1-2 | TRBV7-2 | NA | TGTGCCAGCAGCTTAGACTTCGCGGCCACGAACTATGGCTACACCTTC | CASSLDFAATNYGYTF
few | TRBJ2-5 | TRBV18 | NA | TGTGCCAGCTCGACAGGGAGGAGACAAGAGACCCAGTACTTC | CASSTGRRQETQYF
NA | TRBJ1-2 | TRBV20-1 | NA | TGCAGTGCTAGAGATGAGGAGGGTAATGGCTACACCTTC | CSARDEEGNGYTF
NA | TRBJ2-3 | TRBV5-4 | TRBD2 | TGTGCCAGCAGCCCACGATACTTTACTAGCGGGCGCACAGATACGCAGTATTTT | CASSPRYFTSGRTDTQYF
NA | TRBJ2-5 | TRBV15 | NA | TGTGCCACCCAAGGCCGAGGAGAGACCCAGTACTTC | CATQGRGETQYF
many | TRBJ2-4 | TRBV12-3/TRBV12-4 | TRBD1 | TGTGCCAGCAGTCCCAGGGGGGCCAAAAACATTCAGTACTTC | CASSPRGAKNIQYF
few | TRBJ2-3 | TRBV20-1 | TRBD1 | TGCAGTGCCCAAAAAGGGACAGCTAGCACAGATACGCAGTATTTT | CSAQKGTASTDTQYF
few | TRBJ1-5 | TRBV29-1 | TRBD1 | TGCAGCGCAGGACAGGGGCGACAGCCCCAGCATTTT | CSAGQGRQPQHF